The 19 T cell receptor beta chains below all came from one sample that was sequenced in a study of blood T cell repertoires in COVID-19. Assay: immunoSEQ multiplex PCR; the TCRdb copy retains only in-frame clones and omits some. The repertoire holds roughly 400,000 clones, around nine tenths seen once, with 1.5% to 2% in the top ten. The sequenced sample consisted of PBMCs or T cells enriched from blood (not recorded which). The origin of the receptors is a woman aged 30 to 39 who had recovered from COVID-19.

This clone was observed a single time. The CDR3 region has the DNA TGTGCCAGCAGCTTAGGCGGCACGGAATCACCCCTCCACTTT. Translation gives CASSLGGTESPLHF. V and J are TRBV7-3 and TRBJ1-6; D is unclear. Trimming left V 2 bases short and J 10 bases short, with 12 bases between. CDR3 length: 14 amino acids. Germline V gene sequence: CDR1 SGHTA, CDR2 FQGTGA.

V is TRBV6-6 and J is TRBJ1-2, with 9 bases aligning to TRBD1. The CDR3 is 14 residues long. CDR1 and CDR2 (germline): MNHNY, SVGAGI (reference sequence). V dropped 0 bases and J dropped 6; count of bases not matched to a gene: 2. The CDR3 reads CASSYSTGGDGYTF. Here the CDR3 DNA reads TGTGCCAGCAGTTACTCGACAGGGGGTGATGGCTACACCTTC.

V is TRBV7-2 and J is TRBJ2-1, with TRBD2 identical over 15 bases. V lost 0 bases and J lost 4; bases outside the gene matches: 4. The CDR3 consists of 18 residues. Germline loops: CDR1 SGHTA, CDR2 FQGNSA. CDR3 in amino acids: CASSLAGLAGGFYNEQFF. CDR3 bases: TGTGCCAGCAGCTTAGCGGGACTAGCGGGAGGTTTTTACAATGAGCAGTTCTTC. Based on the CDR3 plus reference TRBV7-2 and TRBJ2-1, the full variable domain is GAGVSQSPSNKVTEKGKDVELRCDPISGHTALYWYRQSLGQGLEFLIYFQGNSAPDKSGLPSDRFSAERTGGSVSTLTIQRTQQEDSAVYLCASSLAGLAGGFYNEQFFGPGTRLTVL.

CDR3 sequence reads: CAWGVPLFEQYF. The CDR3 DNA follows: TGTGCCTGGGGCGTCCCCCTGTTCGAGCAGTACTTC. The chain links TRBV30 to TRBJ2-7; D is unresolved. CDR3 size: 12 residues. The V gene's germline CDR1 is GTSNPN and CDR2 SVGIG (reference sequence). V was cut by 5 bases and J by 6 bases, with 14 bases left in between.

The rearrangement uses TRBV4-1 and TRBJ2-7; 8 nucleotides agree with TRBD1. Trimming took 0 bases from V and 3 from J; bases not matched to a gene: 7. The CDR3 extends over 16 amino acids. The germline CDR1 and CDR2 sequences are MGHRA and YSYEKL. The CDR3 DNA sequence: TGCGCCAGCAGCCAAGAGCAGGGGGCGATGTTCTACGAGCAGTACTTC. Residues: CASSQEQGAMFYEQYF.

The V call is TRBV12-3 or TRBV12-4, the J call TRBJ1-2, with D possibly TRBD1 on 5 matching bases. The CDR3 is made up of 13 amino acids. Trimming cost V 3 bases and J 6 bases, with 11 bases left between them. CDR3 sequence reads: CASSFNLRDGYTF. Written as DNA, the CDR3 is TGTGCCAGCAGTTTTAACCTCAGGGATGGCTACACCTTC.

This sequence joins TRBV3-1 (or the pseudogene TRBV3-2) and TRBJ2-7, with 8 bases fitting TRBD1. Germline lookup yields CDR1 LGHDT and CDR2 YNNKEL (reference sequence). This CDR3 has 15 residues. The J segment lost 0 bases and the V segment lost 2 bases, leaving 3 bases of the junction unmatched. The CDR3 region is CASSQQGAHSYEQYF. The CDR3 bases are TGTGCCAGCAGCCAACAGGGGGCCCACTCCTACGAGCAGTACTTC.

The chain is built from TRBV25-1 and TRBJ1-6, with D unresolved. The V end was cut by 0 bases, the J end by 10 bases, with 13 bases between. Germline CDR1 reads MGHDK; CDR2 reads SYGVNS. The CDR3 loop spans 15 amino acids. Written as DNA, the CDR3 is TGTGCCAGCAGTGAATATGACGGGGTCCAGTCACCCCTCCACTTT. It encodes CASSEYDGVQSPLHF. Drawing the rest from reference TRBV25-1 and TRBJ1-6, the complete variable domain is EADIYQTPRYLVIGTGKKITLECSQTMGHDKMYWYQQDPGMELHLIHYSYGVNSTEKGDLSSESTVSRIRTEHFPLTLESARPSHTSQYLCASSEYDGVQSPLHFGNGTRLTVT.

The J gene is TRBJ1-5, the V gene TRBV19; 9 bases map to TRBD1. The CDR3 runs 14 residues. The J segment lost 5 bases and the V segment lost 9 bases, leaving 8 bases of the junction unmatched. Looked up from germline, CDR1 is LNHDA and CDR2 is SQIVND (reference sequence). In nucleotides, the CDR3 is TGTGCCAGCTCACAGGGGGCAGGCGATCAGCCCCAGCATTTT. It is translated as CASSQGAGDQPQHF.

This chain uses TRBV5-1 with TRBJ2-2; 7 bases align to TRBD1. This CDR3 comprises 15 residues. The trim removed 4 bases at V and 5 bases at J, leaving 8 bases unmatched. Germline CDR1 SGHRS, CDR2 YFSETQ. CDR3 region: CASSPGTEGTGELFF. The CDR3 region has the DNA TGCGCCAGCAGCCCCGGGACAGAAGGGACCGGGGAGCTGTTTTTT.

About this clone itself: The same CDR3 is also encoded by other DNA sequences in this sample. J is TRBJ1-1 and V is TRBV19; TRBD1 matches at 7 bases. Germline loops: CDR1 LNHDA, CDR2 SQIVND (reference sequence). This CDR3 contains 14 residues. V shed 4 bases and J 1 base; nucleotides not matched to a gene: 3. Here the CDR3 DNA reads TGTGCCAGTAGTACCCAGGGGGAGAACACTGAAGCTTTCTTT. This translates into CASSTQGENTEAFF.

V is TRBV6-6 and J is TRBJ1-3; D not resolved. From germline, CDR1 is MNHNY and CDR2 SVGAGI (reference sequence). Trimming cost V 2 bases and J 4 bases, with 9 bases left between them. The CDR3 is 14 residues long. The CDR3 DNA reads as TGTGCCAGCAGTTACGAGGGTTGGGGAAACACCATATATTTT. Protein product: CASSYEGWGNTIYF.

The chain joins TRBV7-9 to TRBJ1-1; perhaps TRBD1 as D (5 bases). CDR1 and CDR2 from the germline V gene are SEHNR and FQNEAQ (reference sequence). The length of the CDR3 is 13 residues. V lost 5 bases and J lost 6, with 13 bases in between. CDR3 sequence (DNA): TGTGCCAGCAGCCCTCAGGGCACGGCTGAAGCTTTCTTT. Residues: CASSPQGTAEAFF.

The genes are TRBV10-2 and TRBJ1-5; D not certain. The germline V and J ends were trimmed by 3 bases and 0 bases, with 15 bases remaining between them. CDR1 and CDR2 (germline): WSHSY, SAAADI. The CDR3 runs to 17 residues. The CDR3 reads CASSDSPPGYSNQPQHF. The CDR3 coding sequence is TGCGCCAGCAGTGATTCCCCCCCGGGGTATAGCAATCAGCCCCAGCATTTT.

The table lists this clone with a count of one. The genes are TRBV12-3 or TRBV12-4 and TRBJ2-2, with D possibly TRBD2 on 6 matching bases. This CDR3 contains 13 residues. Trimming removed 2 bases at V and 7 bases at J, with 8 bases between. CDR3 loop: CASSLRRVGELFF. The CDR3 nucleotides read TGTGCCAGCAGTTTAAGGAGGGTCGGGGAGCTGTTTTTT.

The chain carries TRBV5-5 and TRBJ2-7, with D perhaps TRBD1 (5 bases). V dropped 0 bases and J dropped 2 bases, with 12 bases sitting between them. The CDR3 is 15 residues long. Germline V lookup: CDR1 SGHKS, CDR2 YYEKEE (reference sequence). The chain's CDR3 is CASSLESGLAYEQYF. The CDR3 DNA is TGTGCCAGCAGCTTGGAGTCAGGGTTAGCCTACGAGCAGTACTTC.

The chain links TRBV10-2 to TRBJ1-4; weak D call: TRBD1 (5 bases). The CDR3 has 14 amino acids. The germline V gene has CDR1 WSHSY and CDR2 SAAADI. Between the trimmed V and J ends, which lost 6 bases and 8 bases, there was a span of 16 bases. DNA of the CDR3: TGCGCCAGCAGGGATACAGGAATGGAGGAAAAACTGTTTTTT. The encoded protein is CASRDTGMEEKLFF.

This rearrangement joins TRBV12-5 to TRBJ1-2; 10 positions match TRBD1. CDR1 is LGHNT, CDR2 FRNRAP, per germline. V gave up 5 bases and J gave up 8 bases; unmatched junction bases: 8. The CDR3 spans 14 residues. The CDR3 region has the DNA TGTGCTAGTGGTGCCCCCGACAGGGGGCAAGGCTACACCTTC. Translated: CASGAPDRGQGYTF.

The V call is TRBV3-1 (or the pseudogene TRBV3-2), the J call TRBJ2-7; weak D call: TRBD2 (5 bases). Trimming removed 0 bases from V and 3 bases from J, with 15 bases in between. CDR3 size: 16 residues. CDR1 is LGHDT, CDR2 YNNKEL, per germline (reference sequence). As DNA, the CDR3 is TGTGCCAGCAGCCAAGAGGGGTGGAGGACCAGCTACGAGCAGTACTTC. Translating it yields CASSQEGWRTSYEQYF.